Included here is one T cell receptor beta chain sequence, with context. The antigen is unknown. Clones were read by immunoSEQ multiplex PCR, and TCRdb kept only the in-frame ones, dropping some. Here the sample spans about 50,000 clones, 65% to 80% being singletons. This CDR3 contains 15 residues. Germline V gene sequence: CDR1 SGHVS, CDR2 FQNEAQ. Deletions cut 2 bases from V and 3 bases from J, with 14 bases between. This specimen belongs to a study of early stage breast cancer tumors. Whole-study results and caveats: Tumors had 2 to 3-fold higher T cell density and higher clonality than adjacent normal breast tissue.

The specimen sequenced was blood. This TCR derives from a person under 45 with breast cancer. The chain has TRBV7-8 and TRBJ2-7, with TRBD2 as a possible D gene (5 bases). The CDR3 DNA sequence: TGTGCCAGCAGCTTAATGGGAGCGGAGAGCTACGAGCAGTACTTC. Its translation is CASSLMGAESYEQYF.